This T cell receptor beta chain derives from a study of T cells in localized non-small cell lung cancer. Study-level results: There were a median 57 of the top 100 tumor clones appearing in adjacent lung. Elevated circulating T cell density in blood was associated with longer overall survival.

Libraries were prepared by immunoSEQ multiplex PCR; TCRdb keeps only in-frame clonotypes and omits some of them. The table lists tens of thousands of clones, roughly four fifths of them singletons. On this clone itself: Its antigen is still unknown.

This TCR was recovered from a male donor older than 55 with stage III squamous cell lung carcinoma. The material was peripheral blood, obtained before any cancer treatment.

CDR3 amino acids: CASSRPASTDTQYF. In DNA, the CDR3 is TGCGCCAGCAGCAGACCTGCTAGCACAGATACGCAGTATTTT. The gene calls are TRBV10-1 and TRBJ2-3; no reliable D call. CDR1 WNHNN and CDR2 SYGVQD come from the germline V gene (reference sequence). CDR3 length: 14 amino acids. Trimming took 6 bases from V and 0 from J, leaving 10 bases between them.